The clone carrying this T cell receptor beta chain has at least ten counts. What it recognizes is unknown. TCRdb passed the 5' RACE reads through MiXCR, listing each CDR3 protein once. This sample has about 200,000 distinct CDR3 sequences; under 30% occur once, and the top ten carry less than 8.5%. These data come from a study of CD8 T cells in ankylosing spondylitis. General study points: Reported data indicate significant enrichment of disease-linked clones within matched ankylosing spondylitis synovial fluid.

CDR1 and CDR2 from the germline V gene are DFQATT and SNEGSKA (reference sequence). The CDR3 has 14 residues. V lost 5 bases and J lost 3, with 14 bases in between. The genes are TRBV20-1 and TRBJ1-5, with a possible D match to TRBD1 (5 bases). This TCR was sampled from a male donor with ankylosing spondylitis or in good health (not recorded which). The sample was blood, either unsorted or a sorted T cell fraction (not recorded which). Written as DNA, the CDR3 is TGCAGTGCTCAAGACAGATCCCTCAATCAGCCCCAGCATTTT. Encoded protein: CSAQDRSLNQPQHF.